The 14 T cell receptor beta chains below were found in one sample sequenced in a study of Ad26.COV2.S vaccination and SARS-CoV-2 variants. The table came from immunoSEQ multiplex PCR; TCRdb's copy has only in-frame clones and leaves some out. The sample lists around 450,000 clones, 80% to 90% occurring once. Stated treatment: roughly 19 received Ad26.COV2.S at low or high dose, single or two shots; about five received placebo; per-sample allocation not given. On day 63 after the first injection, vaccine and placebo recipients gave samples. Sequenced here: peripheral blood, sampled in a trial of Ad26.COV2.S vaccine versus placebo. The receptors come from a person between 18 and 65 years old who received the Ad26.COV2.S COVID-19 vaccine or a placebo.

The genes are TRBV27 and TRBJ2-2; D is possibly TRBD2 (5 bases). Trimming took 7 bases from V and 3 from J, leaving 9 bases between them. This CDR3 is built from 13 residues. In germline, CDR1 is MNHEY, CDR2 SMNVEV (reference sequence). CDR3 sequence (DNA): TGTGCCAGCACGGGGAGACACACCGGGGAGCTGTTTTTT. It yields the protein CASTGRHTGELFF.

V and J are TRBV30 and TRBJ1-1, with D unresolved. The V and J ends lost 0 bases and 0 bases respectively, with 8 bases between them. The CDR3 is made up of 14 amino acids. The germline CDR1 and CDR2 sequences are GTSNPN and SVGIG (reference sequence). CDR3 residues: CAWSVSSLNTEAFF. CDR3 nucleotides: TGTGCCTGGAGTGTGAGTAGCTTGAACACTGAAGCTTTCTTT.

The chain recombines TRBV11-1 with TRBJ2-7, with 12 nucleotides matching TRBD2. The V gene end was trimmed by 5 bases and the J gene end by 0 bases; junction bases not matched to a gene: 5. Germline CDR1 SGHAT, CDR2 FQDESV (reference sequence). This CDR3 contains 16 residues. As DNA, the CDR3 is TGTGCCAGCAGCAAGGCTAGCGGGGGGGTCTCCTACGAGCAGTACTTC. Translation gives CASSKASGGVSYEQYF. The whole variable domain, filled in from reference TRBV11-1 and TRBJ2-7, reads EAEVAQSPRYKITEKSQAVAFWCDPISGHATLYWYRQILGQGPELLVQFQDESVVDDSQLPKDRFSAERLKGVDSTLKIQPAELGDSAMYLCASSKASGGVSYEQYFGPGTRLTVT.

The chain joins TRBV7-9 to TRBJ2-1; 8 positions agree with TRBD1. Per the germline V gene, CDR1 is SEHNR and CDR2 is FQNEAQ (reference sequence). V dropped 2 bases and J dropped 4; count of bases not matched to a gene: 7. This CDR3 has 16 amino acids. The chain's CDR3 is CASSLYPGTGYNEQFF. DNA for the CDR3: TGTGCCAGCAGCTTATACCCCGGGACAGGTTACAATGAGCAGTTCTTC. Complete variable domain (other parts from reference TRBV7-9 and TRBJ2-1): DTGVSQNPRHKITKRGQNVTFRCDPISEHNRLYWYRQTLGQGPEFLTYFQNEAQLEKSRLLSDRFSAERPKGSFSTLEIQRTEQGDSAMYLCASSLYPGTGYNEQFFGPGTRLTVL.

CDR3 sequence: CASSQAGSEIDEQFF. Here the CDR3 DNA reads TGTGCCAGCAGCCAAGCGGGTTCCGAAATCGATGAGCAGTTCTTC. The chain couples TRBV9 to TRBJ2-1, with a tentative D call TRBD2 (6 bases). Trimming removed 4 bases from V and 8 bases from J, with 19 bases in between. Germline V gene sequence: CDR1 SGDLS, CDR2 YYNGEE. The CDR3 runs 15 residues.

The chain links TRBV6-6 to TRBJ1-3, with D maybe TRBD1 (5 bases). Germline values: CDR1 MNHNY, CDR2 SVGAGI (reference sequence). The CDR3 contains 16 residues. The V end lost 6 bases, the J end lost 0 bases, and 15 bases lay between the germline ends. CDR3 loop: CASRVGAEISGNTIYF. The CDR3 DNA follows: TGTGCCAGCAGGGTAGGGGCAGAAATCTCTGGAAACACCATATATTTT.

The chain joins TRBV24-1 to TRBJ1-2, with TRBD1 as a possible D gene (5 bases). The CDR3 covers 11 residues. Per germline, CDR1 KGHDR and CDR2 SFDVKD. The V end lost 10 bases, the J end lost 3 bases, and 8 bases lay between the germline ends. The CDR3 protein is CATEGYYGYTF. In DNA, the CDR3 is TGTGCCACGGAGGGGTACTATGGCTACACCTTC.

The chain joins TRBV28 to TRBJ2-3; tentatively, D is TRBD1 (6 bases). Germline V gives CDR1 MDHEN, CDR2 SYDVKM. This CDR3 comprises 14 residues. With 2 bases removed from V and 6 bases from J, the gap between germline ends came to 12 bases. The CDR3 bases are TGTGCCAGCAGTTTAAGGGGGTTGGCGGATACGCAGTATTTT. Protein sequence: CASSLRGLADTQYF.

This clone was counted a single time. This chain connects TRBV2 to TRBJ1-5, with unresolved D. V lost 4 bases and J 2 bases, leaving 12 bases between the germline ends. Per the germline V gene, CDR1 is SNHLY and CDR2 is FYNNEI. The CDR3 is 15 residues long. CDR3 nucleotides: TGTGCCAGCAGTGCCTCGGGTTGGGGCAATCAGCCCCAGCATTTT. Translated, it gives CASSASGWGNQPQHF.

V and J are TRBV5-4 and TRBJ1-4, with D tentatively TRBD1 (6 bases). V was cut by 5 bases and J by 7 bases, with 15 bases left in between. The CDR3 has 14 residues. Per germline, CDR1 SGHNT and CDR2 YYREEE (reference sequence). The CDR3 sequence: CASRSGTDSEKLFF. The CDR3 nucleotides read TGTGCCAGCAGATCAGGGACGGACAGTGAAAAACTGTTTTTT.

CDR3 loop: CASSEATLWEAFF. In DNA, the CDR3 is TGTGCCAGCAGTGAAGCGACACTCTGGGAAGCTTTCTTT. The rearrangement uses TRBV6-1 and TRBJ1-1; D is unresolved. V gave up 0 bases and J gave up 8 bases, with 10 bases separating them. Germline CDR1 and CDR2: MNHNS and SASEGT. CDR3 length equals 13 residues.

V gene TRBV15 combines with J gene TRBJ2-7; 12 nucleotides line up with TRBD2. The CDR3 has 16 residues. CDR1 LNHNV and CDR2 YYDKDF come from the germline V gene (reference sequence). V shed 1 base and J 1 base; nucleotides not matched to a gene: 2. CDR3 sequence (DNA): TGTGCCACCAGCAGAGCCCTAGCGGGAGGGTCCTACGAGCAGTACTTC. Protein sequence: CATSRALAGGSYEQYF.

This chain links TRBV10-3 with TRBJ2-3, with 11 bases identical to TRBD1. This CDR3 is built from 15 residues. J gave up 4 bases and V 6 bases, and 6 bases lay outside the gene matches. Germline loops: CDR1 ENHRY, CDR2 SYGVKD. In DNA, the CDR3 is TGTGCCATCAGCCCCGGGACAGGGGGTCCAGATACGCAGTATTTT. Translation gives CAISPGTGGPDTQYF.

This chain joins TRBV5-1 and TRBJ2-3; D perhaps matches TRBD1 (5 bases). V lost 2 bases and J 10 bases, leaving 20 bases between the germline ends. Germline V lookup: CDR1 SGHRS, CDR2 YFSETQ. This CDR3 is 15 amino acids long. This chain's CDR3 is CASSLSWLGARSQYF. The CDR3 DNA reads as TGCGCCAGCAGCTTATCGTGGCTAGGGGCGCGATCGCAGTATTTT.